These T cell receptor beta chains were read from a single sample in a study of human T cells and chemical hapten exposure. TCRdb recomputed calls from the RACE reads with MiXCR, one row per CDR3 protein. Here the sample spans roughly 200,000 distinct CDR3 sequences, 20% to 25% being singletons. Sequenced material: whole blood, taken in connection with sensitization to the hapten diphenylcyclopropenone (DPC). The receptors originated from a woman between 45 and 60 years old with alopecia areata. Some clones in this sample may be carry-over from other donors' samples. Both conserved end residues are part of each CDR3. The order of the fields is V gene, clone size, D gene, J gene, CDR3 DNA, CDR3 protein. The D gene is left open where the match is weak. Expanded clones get a size class; other rows say once, few or many, or leave the size out.

V: TRBV18
size: few
D: -
J: TRBJ1-6
DNA: TGTGCCAGCTCGCGGACTTCGGCCGGGGATTCACCCCTCCACTTT
CDR3: CASSRTSAGDSPLHF

V: TRBV10-3
size: -
D: TRBD2
J: TRBJ2-4
DNA: TGTGCCATCAGTGACATGGACGGGGGGGGAAACATTCAGTACTTC
CDR3: CAISDMDGGGNIQYF

V: TRBV12-3/TRBV12-4
size: few
D: TRBD2
J: TRBJ2-1
DNA: TGTGCCAGCAGGCCGCTAGCGGGCCCCTACAATGAGCAGTTCTTC
CDR3: CASRPLAGPYNEQFF

V: TRBV3-1
size: -
D: -
J: TRBJ2-1
DNA: TGTGCCAGCAGCCAAGGAATGGGGACGAATAATGAGCAGTTCTTC
CDR3: CASSQGMGTNNEQFF

V: TRBV11-2
size: -
D: -
J: TRBJ1-1
DNA: TGTGCCAGCAGGAAAATCATGAACACTGAAGCTTTCTTT
CDR3: CASRKIMNTEAFF

V: TRBV4-2
size: few
D: -
J: TRBJ1-1
DNA: TGTGCCAGCAGCCAAGATGGGGGCGGGGGCACTGAAGCTTTCTTT
CDR3: CASSQDGGGGTEAFF

V: TRBV7-9
size: -
D: -
J: TRBJ2-5
DNA: TGTGCCAGCAGCTTAGCGGCCCGAGGACTAACAGACCAAGAGACCCAGTACTTC
CDR3: CASSLAARGLTDQETQYF

V: TRBV18
size: -
D: -
J: TRBJ2-5
DNA: TGTGCCAGCTCACCTCTCCCCGGACAGACTGAAGAGACCCAGTACTTC
CDR3: CASSPLPGQTEETQYF

V: TRBV15
size: -
D: -
J: TRBJ2-6
DNA: TGTGCCACCAGCAGAGCCTCCGTCTCTGGGGCCAACGTCCTGACTTTC
CDR3: CATSRASVSGANVLTF

V: TRBV25-1
size: -
D: TRBD1
J: TRBJ2-7
DNA: TGTGCCAGCAGGGGTGGACAGGAGGTCATGGGAAAAGACGAGCAGTACTTC
CDR3: CASRGGQEVMGKDEQYF

V: TRBV20-1
size: -
D: -
J: TRBJ2-5
DNA: TGCAGTGCTAGACACAAAGAGACCCAGTACTTC
CDR3: CSARHKETQYF

V: TRBV9
size: -
D: -
J: TRBJ2-2
DNA: TGTGCCAGCAGCGTAGCAGGGTCGGGGAACACCGGGGAGCTGTTTTTT
CDR3: CASSVAGSGNTGELFF

V: TRBV3-1
size: few
D: TRBD1
J: TRBJ2-1
DNA: TGTGCCAGCAGCCTTTGGGACAGGGGGGAGGATGAGCAGTTCTTC
CDR3: CASSLWDRGEDEQFF

V: TRBV7-2
size: -
D: TRBD2
J: TRBJ2-1
DNA: TGTGCCAGCAGCGGGACTAGCGGGAGGAACAATGAGCAGTTCTTC
CDR3: CASSGTSGRNNEQFF

V: TRBV6-1
size: many
D: -
J: TRBJ2-3
DNA: TGTGCCAGCAGCATCTTAAGCACAGATACGCAGTATTTT
CDR3: CASSILSTDTQYF

V: TRBV7-8
size: -
D: -
J: TRBJ2-2
DNA: TGTGCCAGCAGCTTAGGATACACCGGGGAGCTGTTTTTT
CDR3: CASSLGYTGELFF

V: TRBV7-6
size: many
D: -
J: TRBJ1-1
DNA: TGTGCCAGCAGCTTCTCCGCCAACACTGAAGCTTTCTTT
CDR3: CASSFSANTEAFF

V: TRBV4-2
size: few
D: -
J: TRBJ2-1
DNA: TGTGCCAGCAGCCAAGAGCAACGGGGCGCGGGGTACAATGAGCAGTTCTTC
CDR3: CASSQEQRGAGYNEQFF

V: TRBV4-1
size: -
D: TRBD2
J: TRBJ2-1
DNA: TGCGCCAGCAGCCAAGTACTAGCGGGAGGCTCTATCGTTGTGGATGAGCAGTTCTTC
CDR3: CASSQVLAGGSIVVDEQFF

V: TRBV11-2
size: many
D: -
J: TRBJ2-2
DNA: TGTGCCAGCAGCCCTTCACGGGAGCTGTTTTTT
CDR3: CASSPSRELFF

V: TRBV27
size: few
D: -
J: TRBJ2-1
DNA: TGTGCCAGCAGTGCCGCGGGACGCTTATACAATGAGCAGTTCTTC
CDR3: CASSAAGRLYNEQFF

V: TRBV5-8
size: few
D: -
J: TRBJ1-2
DNA: TGTGCCAGCAGCTCCCAGGGTTCCTATAACTATGGCTACACCTTC
CDR3: CASSSQGSYNYGYTF

V: TRBV5-6
size: -
D: -
J: TRBJ2-1
DNA: TGTGCCAGCAGTCCACTCCCGGGTGAGCAGTTCTTC
CDR3: CASSPLPGEQFF

V: TRBV24-1
size: -
D: TRBD2
J: TRBJ2-3
DNA: TGTGCCACCAGTGACCGTACTAGCGGGGCCACAGATACGCAGTATTTT
CDR3: CATSDRTSGATDTQYF

V: TRBV5-1
size: -
D: -
J: TRBJ1-4
DNA: TGCGCCAGCAGTTTGGACCCAGAGGAAAAACTGTTTTTT
CDR3: CASSLDPEEKLFF

V: TRBV12-3/TRBV12-4
size: few
D: -
J: TRBJ2-1
DNA: TGTGCCAGCAGTTTAAGAATAGCTAGCAACAATGAGCAGTTCTTC
CDR3: CASSLRIASNNEQFF

V: TRBV2
size: many
D: -
J: TRBJ2-3
DNA: TGTGCCAGCAGTGTCAAACTGGACGGAGGGGCAGATACGCAGTATTTT
CDR3: CASSVKLDGGADTQYF

V: TRBV20-1
size: -
D: TRBD1
J: TRBJ2-7
DNA: TGCAGTGCGCCGGGACAGGGGTACGAGCAGTACTTC
CDR3: CSAPGQGYEQYF

V: TRBV7-9
size: -
D: -
J: TRBJ2-2
DNA: TGTGCCAGCAGCTTAGGAGGCAGGGCGAACACCGGGGAGCTGTTTTTT
CDR3: CASSLGGRANTGELFF

V: TRBV5-1
size: few
D: -
J: TRBJ2-6
DNA: TGCGCCAGCAGCCCCGGTCCCTCTGGGGCCAACGTCCTGACTTTC
CDR3: CASSPGPSGANVLTF

V: TRBV20-1
size: few
D: -
J: TRBJ2-1
DNA: TGCAGTGCTAGAGATCTACTGGGCCAAATTAACAATGAGCAGTTCTTC
CDR3: CSARDLLGQINNEQFF

V: TRBV12-3/TRBV12-4
size: -
D: TRBD1
J: TRBJ1-1
DNA: TGTGCCAGCAGTATGGGGACAGGGGTCGGGTCTGAAGCTTTCTTT
CDR3: CASSMGTGVGSEAFF

V: TRBV20-1
size: few
D: -
J: TRBJ1-4
DNA: TGCAGTGCTAGAATGCGGAATGAAAAACTGTTTTTT
CDR3: CSARMRNEKLFF

V: TRBV6-1
size: -
D: -
J: TRBJ2-1
DNA: TGTGCCAGCAGTGAACGAGGTTGGAATGAGCAGTTCTTC
CDR3: CASSERGWNEQFF

V: TRBV5-1
size: -
D: TRBD2
J: TRBJ2-7
DNA: TGCGCCAGCAGTCAAGCGGGAGTCCCTAGCTCCTACGAGCAGTACTTC
CDR3: CASSQAGVPSSYEQYF

V: TRBV5-1
size: -
D: TRBD2
J: TRBJ2-1
DNA: TGCGCCAGCAGCTGGTCTAGCGGGGAGTACAATGAGCAGTTCTTC
CDR3: CASSWSSGEYNEQFF

V: TRBV6-2/TRBV6-3
size: few
D: TRBD2
J: TRBJ2-5
DNA: TGTGCCAGCAGAAGACTAGCGGGACAAGAGACCCAGTACTTC
CDR3: CASRRLAGQETQYF

V: TRBV5-5
size: few
D: TRBD2
J: TRBJ2-7
DNA: TGTGCCAGCAGCAAGTCGGGGGAGGGCCTCTACGAGCAGTACTTC
CDR3: CASSKSGEGLYEQYF

V: TRBV7-6
size: -
D: -
J: TRBJ2-5
DNA: TGTGCCAGCAGCTCCCGTCTAGCCCAAAAGGAAGAGACCCAGTACTTC
CDR3: CASSSRLAQKEETQYF

V: TRBV10-2
size: -
D: -
J: TRBJ2-2
DNA: TGCGCCAGCAGTGGAGCTAGCCTTATCGGGGAGCTGTTTTTT
CDR3: CASSGASLIGELFF

V: TRBV27
size: few
D: -
J: TRBJ1-2
DNA: TGTGCCAGCAGTTTATCGAGGAGGTCCTATGGCTACACCTTC
CDR3: CASSLSRRSYGYTF

V: TRBV29-1
size: many
D: -
J: TRBJ1-4
DNA: TGCAGCGTCCTCTATGGAGAAAAACTGTTTTTT
CDR3: CSVLYGEKLFF

V: TRBV28
size: -
D: TRBD1
J: TRBJ2-2
DNA: TGTGCCAGCACCAGAGGGGGCGGTACGAACACCGGGGAGCTGTTTTTT
CDR3: CASTRGGGTNTGELFF

V: TRBV24-1
size: many
D: TRBD2
J: TRBJ2-3
DNA: TGTGCCACCAGTGATCGGTCTAGCGGCAGCACAGATACGCAGTATTTT
CDR3: CATSDRSSGSTDTQYF

V: TRBV7-3
size: -
D: TRBD2
J: TRBJ2-3
DNA: TGTGCCAGCAGCTCGGTAGCGGGACGCACAGATACGCAGTATTTT
CDR3: CASSSVAGRTDTQYF